The sequence of this TCR beta chain was determined in a study of shared clonotypes between healthy human individuals. Generated by immunoSEQ multiplex PCR, the TCRdb table keeps only in-frame clones and is missing some. The data hold around 2,000,000 clones, with about 95% observed a single time. As for this clone: Its antigen is unidentified.

V was trimmed by 8 bases and J by 6 bases, leaving 19 bases between them. The CDR3 sequence is 14 residues long. CDR1 is MNHGY and CDR2 is SVAAGI in the germline V gene. Study-level findings and limits: What limited the represented genetic and exposure-history diversity was the small number of donors.

As defined, naive CD8 cells were CD45RO-negative and positively selected for CCR7, with terminally differentiated effector memory CD45RA+ cells excluded. The source material was naive CD8+ T cells sorted from blood. This clonotype was obtained from a man aged 18 to 29 in good health. This sequence joins TRBV6-9 and TRBJ1-2, with D tentatively TRBD1 (6 bases). The CDR3 region has the DNA TGTGCCAGCCCCTACCGGGGGCGACTACATGGCTACACCTTC. Amino acid sequence: CASPYRGRLHGYTF.